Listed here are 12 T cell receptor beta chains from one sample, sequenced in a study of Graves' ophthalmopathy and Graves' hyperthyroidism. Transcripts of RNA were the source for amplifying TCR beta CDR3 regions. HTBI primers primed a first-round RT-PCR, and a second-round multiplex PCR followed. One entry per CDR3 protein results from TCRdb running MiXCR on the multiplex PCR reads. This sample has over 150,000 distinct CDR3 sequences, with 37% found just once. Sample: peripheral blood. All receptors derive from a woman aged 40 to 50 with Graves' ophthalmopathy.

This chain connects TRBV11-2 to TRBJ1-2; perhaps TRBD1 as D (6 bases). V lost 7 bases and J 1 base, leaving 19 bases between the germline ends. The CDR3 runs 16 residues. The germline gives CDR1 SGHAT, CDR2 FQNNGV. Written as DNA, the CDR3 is TGTGCCAGCATCATCCGCGCGGGGGGCTATAACTATGGCTACACCTTC. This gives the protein CASIIRAGGYNYGYTF.

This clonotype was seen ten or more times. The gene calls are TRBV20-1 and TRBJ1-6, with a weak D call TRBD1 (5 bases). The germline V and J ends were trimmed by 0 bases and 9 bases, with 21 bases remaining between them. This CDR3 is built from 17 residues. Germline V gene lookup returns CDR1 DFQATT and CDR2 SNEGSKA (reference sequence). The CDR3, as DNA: TGCAGTGCTAGAGATTTGAGGGGAGGGTTGTACATTTCACCCCTCCACTTT. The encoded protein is CSARDLRGGLYISPLHF.

CDR3 amino acids: CASRPGGRGYTF. The CDR3 DNA is TGTGCCAGCAGGCCTGGGGGTCGTGGCTACACCTTC. The chain uses TRBV6-2 or TRBV6-3 and TRBJ1-2; tentative D call: TRBD1 (5 bases). Germline V lookup: CDR1 MNHEY, CDR2 SVGEGT. The V end lost 6 bases, the J end lost 7 bases, and 12 bases lay between the germline ends. This CDR3 contains 12 residues.

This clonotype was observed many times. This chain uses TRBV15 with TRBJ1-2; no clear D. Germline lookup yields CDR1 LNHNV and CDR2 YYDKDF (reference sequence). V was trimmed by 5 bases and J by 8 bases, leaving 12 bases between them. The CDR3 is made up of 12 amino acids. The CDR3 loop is CATSAPVGGYTF. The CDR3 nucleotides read TGTGCCACCAGCGCCCCCGTGGGCGGCTACACCTTC.

The CDR3 DNA sequence: TGTGCCAGCAGAGGGGCAAACCGGTACGAGCAGTACTTC. Translation: CASRGANRYEQYF. The rearrangement uses TRBV12-3 or TRBV12-4 and TRBJ2-7, with D maybe TRBD1 (5 bases). The CDR3 has 13 residues. Trimming left V 6 bases short and J 4 bases short, with 13 bases between.

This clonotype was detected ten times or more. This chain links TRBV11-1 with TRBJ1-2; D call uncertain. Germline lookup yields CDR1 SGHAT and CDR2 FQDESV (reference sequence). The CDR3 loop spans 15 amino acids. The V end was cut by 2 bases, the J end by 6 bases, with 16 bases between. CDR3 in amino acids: CASSLSGADWDGYTF. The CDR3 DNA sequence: TGTGCCAGCAGCTTATCAGGCGCCGACTGGGATGGCTACACCTTC. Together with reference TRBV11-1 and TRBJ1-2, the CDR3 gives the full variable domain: EAEVAQSPRYKITEKSQAVAFWCDPISGHATLYWYRQILGQGPELLVQFQDESVVDDSQLPKDRFSAERLKGVDSTLKIQPAELGDSAMYLCASSLSGADWDGYTFGSGTRLTVV.

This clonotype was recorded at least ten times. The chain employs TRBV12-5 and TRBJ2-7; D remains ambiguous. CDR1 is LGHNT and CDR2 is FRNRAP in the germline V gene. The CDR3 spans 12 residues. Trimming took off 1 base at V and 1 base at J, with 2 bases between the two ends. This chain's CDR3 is CASGLGSYEQYF. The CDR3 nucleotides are TGTGCTAGTGGTTTGGGGTCCTACGAGCAGTACTTC.

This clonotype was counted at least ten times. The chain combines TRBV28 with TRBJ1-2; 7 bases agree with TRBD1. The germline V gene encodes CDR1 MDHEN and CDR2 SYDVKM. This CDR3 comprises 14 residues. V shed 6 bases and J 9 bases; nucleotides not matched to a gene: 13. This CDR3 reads CASRSNRDRQSYTF. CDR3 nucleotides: TGTGCCAGCAGAAGTAACCGGGACAGACAAAGCTACACCTTC.

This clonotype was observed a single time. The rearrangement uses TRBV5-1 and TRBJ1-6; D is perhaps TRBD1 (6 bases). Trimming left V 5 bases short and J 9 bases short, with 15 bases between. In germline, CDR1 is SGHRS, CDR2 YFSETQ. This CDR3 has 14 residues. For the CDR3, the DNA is TGCGCCAGCAGAATGGACGGGGGCGGTTCACCCCTCCACTTT. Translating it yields CASRMDGGGSPLHF.

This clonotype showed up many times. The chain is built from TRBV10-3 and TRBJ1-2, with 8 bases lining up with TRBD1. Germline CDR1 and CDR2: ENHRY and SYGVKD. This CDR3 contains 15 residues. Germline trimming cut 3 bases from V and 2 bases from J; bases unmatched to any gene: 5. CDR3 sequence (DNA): TGTGCCATCAGTGATCGGACAGGGCCCAACTATGGCTACACCTTC. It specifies CAISDRTGPNYGYTF.

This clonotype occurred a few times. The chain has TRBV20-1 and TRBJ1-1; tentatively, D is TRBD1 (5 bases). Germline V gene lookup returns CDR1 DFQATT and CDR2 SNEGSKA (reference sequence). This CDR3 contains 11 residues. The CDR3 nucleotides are TGCAGCTTAGGTGGGGGCACTGAAGCTTTCTTT. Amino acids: CSLGGGTEAFF.

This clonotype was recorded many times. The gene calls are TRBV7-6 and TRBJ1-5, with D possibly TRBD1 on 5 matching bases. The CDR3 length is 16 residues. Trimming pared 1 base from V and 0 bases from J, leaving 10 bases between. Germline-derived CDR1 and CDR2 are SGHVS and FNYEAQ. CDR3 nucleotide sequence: TGTGCCAGCAGCTTAGGGGGGGGGTATAGCAATCAGCCCCAGCATTTT. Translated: CASSLGGGYSNQPQHF.